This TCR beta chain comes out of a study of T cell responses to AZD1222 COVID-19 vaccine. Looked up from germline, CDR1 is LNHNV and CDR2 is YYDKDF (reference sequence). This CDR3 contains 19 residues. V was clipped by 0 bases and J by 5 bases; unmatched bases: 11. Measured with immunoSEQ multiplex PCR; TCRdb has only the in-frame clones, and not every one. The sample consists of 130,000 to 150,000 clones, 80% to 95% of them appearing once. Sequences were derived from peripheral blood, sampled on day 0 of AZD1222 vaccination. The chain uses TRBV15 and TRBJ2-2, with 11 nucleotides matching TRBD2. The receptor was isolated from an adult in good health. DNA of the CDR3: TGTGCCACCAGCAGAGATCTGCCCCGACTAGCGGGACCGACCGGGGAGCTGTTTTTT. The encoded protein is CATSRDLPRLAGPTGELFF.